This paragraph covers one TCR beta chain sequence. It has no known antigen specificity. Per-nucleotide qualities are absent, and no much larger clonotype sits a single base away. RNA was extracted using the RNeasy kit, and roughly 0.45 to 1 microgram was reverse transcribed with random hexamers. The immunoSEQ multiplex PCR assay, which covers 54 Vbeta and 13 Jbeta segments, was used to amplify TCR beta CDR3 regions. Bias from PCR amplification was corrected by using a synthetic template baseline for primer optimization and for computational correction. Processing in the source paper ran as follows. Reads were annotated to V, D and J genes according to IMGT and were analyzed with immunoSEQ Analyzer, with only productive sequences retained. Clonality was computed as one minus Shannon entropy normalized by log2 of the number of productive unique sequences. Public and private clones were assessed among the 100 most prevalent clones of each patient and control. Clones were defined as Susac-specific when absent from the healthy and MS cohorts, from approximately 1,100 published viral clones and from other ImmuneACCESS disease sequences. Clones were called with MiXCR by TCRdb after fastp trimmed the public reads at Q25, and only in-frame beta chains were retained. When rows share a CDR3 protein, they turn into one entry using the most common DNA and genes. In this record, the V and J calls reflect TCRdb's handling and not the investigators' own analysis. The sample has roughly 89,000 distinct CDR3 sequences on record, approximately 96% of them singletons. Approximately 0.62% of the sample rests with the top ten.

Measured from the cysteine to the phenylalanine, the CDR3 is 13 residues long. Only the CDR3 region is kept as DNA, spanning 39 bases read in frame from base 1. For CDR1 and CDR2, the germline V gene (reference sequence) lists DFQATT and SNEGSKA. Trimming at the junction amounts to 3 bases on V and 0 bases on J, and the germline ends lie 3 bases apart. The record originates from a study of CD8 T cells in Susac syndrome (dated by TCRdb to between 2019 and 2020). Looking at the study overall: Of the Susac syndrome patients who were sequenced, six had clinically active disease and roughly eight were in clinical remission. The clonality of the CD8+ T cell repertoire was compared across approximately eleven healthy donors, about 14 Susac syndrome patients and fewer than 16 multiple sclerosis patients. At blood withdrawal, Susac syndrome patients were therapy-naive, treated with corticosteroids (with IVIg additionally given to some), or treated with IVIg alone. Repertoire sequencing was used to test whether CD8+ T cell activation and differentiation in Susac syndrome was antigen driven.

Peripheral blood CD8+ and CD4+ T cells from healthy donors, Susac syndrome patients and multiple sclerosis patients were profiled by high-throughput TCR beta sequencing. Susac syndrome patients met recently defined diagnostic criteria for definite or probable disease. Bulk CD8+ and CD4+ T cells were purified magnetically by negative isolation, whereas CD8+ TEMRA cells were enriched by FACS. Blood was drawn into EDTA tubes, processed within 24 hours, and PBMCs were isolated by density gradient centrifugation. PBMCs intended for TCR sequencing were frozen in liquid nitrogen and were later thawed in a 37 degrees C water bath. Purity of sorted or isolated CD4+, CD8+ and CD8+ TEMRA cells was at least 90%. On the study overall, not on this receptor specifically: In the total CD8+ and CD8+ TEMRA repertoires, over 15 and five Susac-specific public clones, respectively, were identified. The study acknowledged that relatively few individuals were included in the TCR sequencing and HLA analysis. Clonal expansion was observed in Susac syndrome CD8+ repertoires, with the highest expansion in CD8+ TEMRA cells and greater expansion in clinically active than in remitting patients.

This sequence uses TRBV20-1 and TRBJ1-6; the D gene is not confidently resolved. This clonotype originated in a human donor with Susac syndrome. Material for sequencing was CD8+ T cells from PBMCs. The nucleotide sequence reads TGCAGTGCTAGGGGCTCCTATAATTCACCCCTCCACTTT. Its amino acids are CSARGSYNSPLHF.